These 19 T cell receptor beta chains were all obtained from the same sample, sequenced in a study of blood T cell repertoires in COVID-19. Sequencing was performed with immunoSEQ multiplex PCR; in TCRdb, only in-frame clones are kept and a portion is missing. The sample consists of some 310,000 clones, about nine tenths of them appearing once. The sample was peripheral blood. These receptors were obtained from a woman under 40 with COVID-19, enrolled during active disease.

This sequence joins TRBV11-2 and TRBJ2-5, with 12 bases lining up with TRBD1. The CDR3 contains 17 residues. The germline V gene has CDR1 SGHAT and CDR2 FQNNGV. With V trimmed by 2 bases and J by 4 bases, 8 bases remained unmatched. The CDR3 coding sequence is TGTGCCAGCAGCTTACGCGGGACAGGGGGCCGTGGAGAGACCCAGTACTTC. Its protein product is CASSLRGTGGRGETQYF.

The J gene is TRBJ2-1, the V gene TRBV18, with TRBD2 matching over 7 bases. This CDR3 has 17 amino acids. Trimming at V came to 4 bases and at J to 8 bases, leaving 17 bases not matched to a gene. Germline V CDR1 and CDR2: KGHSH, LQKENI. CDR3 loop: CASSLRQISWEGDEQFF. The CDR3 DNA follows: TGTGCCAGCTCACTACGACAGATTTCATGGGAGGGTGATGAGCAGTTCTTC. Combining the CDR3 with reference TRBV18 and TRBJ2-1 gives the whole variable domain NAGVMQNPRHLVRRRGQEARLRCSPMKGHSHVYWYRQLPEEGLKFMVYLQKENIIDESGMPKERFSAEFPKEGPSILRIQQVVRGDSAAYFCASSLRQISWEGDEQFFGPGTRLTVL.

This clone was counted a single time. This rearrangement joins TRBV5-1 to TRBJ2-2; D possibly corresponds to TRBD1 (6 bases). V lost 0 bases, J lost 4 bases, and 13 bases lay in between. Germline lookup yields CDR1 SGHRS and CDR2 YFSETQ. The CDR3 is 16 residues long. The CDR3 DNA is TGCGCCAGCAGCTTGGGAGGGGGTAAGAGCACCGGGGAGCTGTTTTTT. Its protein product is CASSLGGGKSTGELFF.

The chain recombines TRBV27 with TRBJ2-7, with D uncertain. Germline CDR1 and CDR2: MNHEY and SMNVEV (reference sequence). V was pared by 5 bases and J by 2 bases, with 10 bases between. The CDR3 is made up of 13 amino acids. CDR3 coding DNA: TGTGCCAGCAGTCCCTCTATAACCTACGAGCAGTACTTC. Residues: CASSPSITYEQYF.

The sample holds one count of this clone. This chain connects TRBV11-2 to TRBJ2-3; 13 bases line up with TRBD2. The CDR3 extends over 16 amino acids. Germline trimming cut 6 bases from V and 1 base from J; bases unmatched to any gene: 4. Germline V gene data show CDR1 as SGHAT and CDR2 as FQNNGV. The CDR3 DNA is TGTGCCAGCAGACATGGACTAGCGGGAGGCACAGATACGCAGTATTTT. As protein: CASRHGLAGGTDTQYF.

Only a few counts were recorded for this clone. This specimen includes other DNA sequences encoding the same CDR3. V is TRBV7-3 and J is TRBJ1-1; D call uncertain. CDR3 length: 13 amino acids. Germline CDR1 reads SGHTA; CDR2 reads FQGTGA. Trimming cost V 3 bases and J 1 base, with 6 bases left between them. Here the CDR3 DNA reads TGTGCCAGCAGCTTCGGCGGGAACACTGAAGCTTTCTTT. It yields the protein CASSFGGNTEAFF.

The chain employs TRBV18 and TRBJ2-3; the D is unclear. The ends were cut back, 2 bases at V and 0 bases at J, with 15 bases in the middle. CDR3 length: 17 amino acids. Germline values: CDR1 KGHSH, CDR2 LQKENI. The DNA of the CDR3 is TGTGCCAGCTCACCATCTGAAGCGTTAGCTAGCACAGATACGCAGTATTTT. Amino acid sequence: CASSPSEALASTDTQYF. The variable domain in full, completed from reference TRBV18 and TRBJ2-3, reads NAGVMQNPRHLVRRRGQEARLRCSPMKGHSHVYWYRQLPEEGLKFMVYLQKENIIDESGMPKERFSAEFPKEGPSILRIQQVVRGDSAAYFCASSPSEALASTDTQYFGPGTRLTVL.

The chain combines TRBV2 with TRBJ1-5; TRBD1 might be the D (5 bases). This CDR3 is 15 amino acids long. The germline V gene encodes CDR1 SNHLY and CDR2 FYNNEI. Deletions cut 6 bases from V and 2 bases from J, with 14 bases between. The chain's CDR3 is CASRRTRQGNQPQHF. The CDR3 DNA reads TGTGCCAGCAGACGGACACGGCAAGGCAATCAGCCCCAGCATTTT.

This chain links TRBV7-9 with TRBJ2-3; 7 nucleotides line up with TRBD2. Germline V gene sequence: CDR1 SEHNR, CDR2 FQNEAQ (reference sequence). The trim removed 6 bases at V and 9 bases at J, leaving 18 bases unmatched. The CDR3 length is 16 residues. Here the CDR3 reads CASSATSVLIGGTQYF. The CDR3 bases are TGTGCCAGCAGTGCAACTAGCGTCCTGATCGGGGGGACGCAGTATTTT.

The chain links TRBV5-1 to TRBJ1-2; the D gene is possibly TRBD1 (5 bases). CDR3 length equals 14 residues. V gave up 4 bases and J gave up 6 bases, with 16 bases separating them. The germline V gene has CDR1 SGHRS and CDR2 YFSETQ. The CDR3 sequence: CASSQTTRGDGYTF. CDR3 nucleotide sequence: TGCGCCAGCAGCCAGACTACCCGGGGGGATGGCTACACCTTC. Combining the CDR3 with reference TRBV5-1 and TRBJ1-2 gives the whole variable domain KAGVTQTPRYLIKTRGQQVTLSCSPISGHRSVSWYQQTPGQGLQFLFEYFSETQRNKGNFPGRFSGRQFSNSRSEMNVSTLELGDSALYLCASSQTTRGDGYTFGSGTRLTVV.

The chain uses TRBV5-4 and TRBJ2-7, with 16 bases that match TRBD2. The germline gives CDR1 SGHNT, CDR2 YYREEE (reference sequence). This CDR3 contains 18 residues. Trimming removed 2 bases from V and 1 base from J; junction bases left unmatched: 6. The CDR3 sequence: CASSLGTSGRGNSYEQYF. The DNA for the CDR3 is TGTGCCAGCAGCTTAGGGACTAGCGGGAGGGGGAATTCCTACGAGCAGTACTTC.

The V gene is TRBV27, the J gene TRBJ2-7, with 9 bases identical to TRBD2. The CDR3 runs 16 residues. CDR1 is MNHEY and CDR2 is SMNVEV in the germline V gene (reference sequence). V lost 6 bases and J lost 2; bases outside the gene matches: 11. The CDR3 loop reads CASSPPRKREAYEQYF. For the CDR3, the DNA is TGTGCCAGCAGCCCTCCCCGTAAGCGGGAGGCCTACGAGCAGTACTTC.

The rearrangement uses TRBV10-3 and TRBJ2-3; perhaps TRBD2 as D (6 bases). Germline assignment: CDR1 ENHRY and CDR2 SYGVKD. Trimming took off 6 bases at V and 3 bases at J, with 13 bases between the two ends. This CDR3 is built from 14 residues. The CDR3, as DNA: TGTGCCATCAGCACCGGGACTTCGACAGATACGCAGTATTTT. Its protein product is CAISTGTSTDTQYF.

The chain couples TRBV3-1 (or the pseudogene TRBV3-2) to TRBJ2-7, with D maybe TRBD2 (6 bases). V was cut by 3 bases and J by 2 bases, with 14 bases left in between. This CDR3 is 15 amino acids long. CDR1 and CDR2 (germline): LGHDT, YNNKEL (reference sequence). Here the CDR3 DNA reads TGTGCCAGCAGCCAGGCAACTAGCACTACCTACGAGCAGTACTTC. The encoded protein is CASSQATSTTYEQYF.

The CDR3: CASSRAAWGGRGGTDTQYF. In DNA, the CDR3 is TGTGCCAGCAGCCGAGCCGCCTGGGGCGGGAGGGGGGGCACAGATACGCAGTATTTT. The chain has TRBV4-2 and TRBJ2-3, with 9 bases fitting TRBD2. Germline values: CDR1 LGHNA, CDR2 YNFKEQ. The CDR3 consists of 19 residues. The V gene end was trimmed by 4 bases and the J gene end by 1 base; junction bases not matched to a gene: 15.

V usage is TRBV5-4 and J usage is TRBJ2-1; 13 nucleotides line up with TRBD2. The V and J ends lost 4 bases and 5 bases, in that order; junction bases with no gene match: 6. CDR3 size: 16 residues. Germline values: CDR1 SGHNT, CDR2 YYREEE (reference sequence). CDR3 nucleotide sequence: TGTGCCAGCAGCGGGACTAGCGGGATTGCCCACAATGAGCAGTTCTTC. This gives the protein CASSGTSGIAHNEQFF.

This clone was recorded only once. The chain has TRBV10-3 and TRBJ2-1; D is possibly TRBD2 (6 bases). The CDR3 is 13 amino acids. V lost 7 bases and J lost 5, with 12 bases in between. Germline CDR1 ENHRY, CDR2 SYGVKD. The CDR3 here is CAITEGLDNEQFF. CDR3 DNA sequence: TGTGCCATCACCGAGGGACTCGACAATGAGCAGTTCTTC.

The chain carries TRBV28 and TRBJ2-5; a possible D gene is TRBD2 (7 bases). V was clipped by 3 bases and J by 4 bases, with 12 bases between them. Germline V gene sequence: CDR1 MDHEN, CDR2 SYDVKM. The CDR3 loop spans 14 amino acids. CDR3 sequence (DNA): TGTGCCAGCAGTTTGGGGGGGCGAGGAGAGACCCAGTACTTC. It encodes CASSLGGRGETQYF.

CDR3 region: CASSPASGRNTGELFF. The CDR3 DNA is TGTGCCAGCAGCCCAGCTAGCGGGAGAAACACCGGGGAGCTGTTTTTT. The chain carries TRBV5-4 and TRBJ2-2; TRBD2 aligns across 10 bases. V lost 4 bases, J lost 2 bases, and 5 bases stayed unmatched. In germline, CDR1 is SGHNT, CDR2 YYREEE (reference sequence). This CDR3 is 16 amino acids long.